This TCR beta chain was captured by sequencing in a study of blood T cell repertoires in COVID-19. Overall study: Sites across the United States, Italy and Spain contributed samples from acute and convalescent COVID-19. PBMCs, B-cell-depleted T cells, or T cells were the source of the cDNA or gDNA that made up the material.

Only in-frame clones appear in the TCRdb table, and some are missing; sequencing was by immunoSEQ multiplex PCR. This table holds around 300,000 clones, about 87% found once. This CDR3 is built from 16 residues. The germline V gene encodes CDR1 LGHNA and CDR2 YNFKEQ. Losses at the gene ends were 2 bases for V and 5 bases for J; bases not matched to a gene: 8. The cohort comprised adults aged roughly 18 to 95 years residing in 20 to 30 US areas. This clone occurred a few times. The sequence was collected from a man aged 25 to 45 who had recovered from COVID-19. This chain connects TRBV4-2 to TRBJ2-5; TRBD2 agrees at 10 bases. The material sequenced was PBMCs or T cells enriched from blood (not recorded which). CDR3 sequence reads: CASSQLAGGPTETQYF. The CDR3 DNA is TGTGCCAGCAGCCAATTAGCGGGGGGACCTACCGAGACCCAGTACTTC.